Listed below are T cell receptor beta chains from one sample, sequenced in a study of T cell responses to AZD1222 COVID-19 vaccine. The data were produced by immunoSEQ multiplex PCR, yet TCRdb's version contains in-frame clones alone and is incomplete. The repertoire holds 180,000 or so clones, with approximately 89% as singletons. The sequencing used peripheral blood, collected 28 days after the second AZD1222 dose. These receptors all come from an adult who received the AZD1222 COVID-19 vaccine. CDR3s include the opening cysteine and the closing phenylalanine or tryptophan. Each record gives: J gene, V gene, clone size, CDR3 length, D gene, CDR3 DNA, CDR3 protein. D genes are given only for firm matches. Clone size is given for some rows only: seen once, a few or many times, or a class if the clone is expanded.

j_call: TRBJ1-1
v_call: TRBV18
clone_size: NA
cdr3_length: 13
d_call: TRBD1
cdr3_nt: TGTGCCAGCTCACCACCGGGACAGTCGGGGGCTTTCTTT
cdr3_aa: CASSPPGQSGAFF

j_call: TRBJ1-1
v_call: TRBV19
clone_size: NA
cdr3_length: 15
d_call: NA
cdr3_nt: TGTGCCAGTAGTCCCCAGGGATTTCCGGGGACTGAAGCTTTCTTT
cdr3_aa: CASSPQGFPGTEAFF

j_call: TRBJ1-5
v_call: TRBV20-1
clone_size: few
cdr3_length: 13
d_call: NA
cdr3_nt: TGCAGTGCTAGTGGAGGGGTGGCTCAGCCCCAGCATTTT
cdr3_aa: CSASGGVAQPQHF

j_call: TRBJ2-7
v_call: TRBV5-4
clone_size: NA
cdr3_length: 13
d_call: TRBD1
cdr3_nt: TGTGCCAGCAGCTTCGACAGGGCTGGCGAGCAGTACTTC
cdr3_aa: CASSFDRAGEQYF

j_call: TRBJ2-7
v_call: TRBV4-2
clone_size: NA
cdr3_length: 15
d_call: TRBD2
cdr3_nt: TGTGCCAGCAGCCAAGAAGGGTCTAGCGGGATTCGGCAGTACTTC
cdr3_aa: CASSQEGSSGIRQYF

j_call: TRBJ1-1
v_call: TRBV7-2
clone_size: once
cdr3_length: 14
d_call: NA
cdr3_nt: TGTGCCAGCAGCTTAGCGTGGCGGAACACTGAAGCTTTCTTT
cdr3_aa: CASSLAWRNTEAFF

j_call: TRBJ2-7
v_call: TRBV5-1
clone_size: NA
cdr3_length: 17
d_call: NA
cdr3_nt: TGCGCCAGCAGCTTGGTGTCGGTCTCATCGAGCTCCTACGAGCAGTACTTC
cdr3_aa: CASSLVSVSSSSYEQYF

j_call: TRBJ2-7
v_call: TRBV5-6
clone_size: NA
cdr3_length: 14
d_call: NA
cdr3_nt: TGTGCCAGCAGCTTGCCCGGAGGGGCCTACGAGCAGTACTTC
cdr3_aa: CASSLPGGAYEQYF

j_call: TRBJ1-1
v_call: TRBV27
clone_size: once
cdr3_length: 13
d_call: NA
cdr3_nt: TGTGCCAGCAGTTTTCCAGGAGACACTGAAGCTTTCTTT
cdr3_aa: CASSFPGDTEAFF

j_call: TRBJ1-4
v_call: TRBV5-1
clone_size: NA
cdr3_length: 14
d_call: NA
cdr3_nt: TGCGCCAGCAGCGTTGGGAGCAAGGGGGAAAAACTGTTTTTT
cdr3_aa: CASSVGSKGEKLFF

j_call: TRBJ1-2
v_call: TRBV19
clone_size: NA
cdr3_length: 15
d_call: NA
cdr3_nt: TGTGCCAGTAGTTTATACGGACAAGTCAACTATGGCTACACCTTC
cdr3_aa: CASSLYGQVNYGYTF

j_call: TRBJ1-2
v_call: TRBV7-9
clone_size: NA
cdr3_length: 17
d_call: NA
cdr3_nt: TGTGCCAGCAGCCGTCTAGGGTCCCCCCAGTTAAACTATGGCTACACCTTC
cdr3_aa: CASSRLGSPQLNYGYTF

j_call: TRBJ2-7
v_call: TRBV7-9
clone_size: NA
cdr3_length: 14
d_call: NA
cdr3_nt: TGTGCCAGCAGTCCCGAGGTCTCTACCAACGAGCAGTACTTC
cdr3_aa: CASSPEVSTNEQYF

j_call: TRBJ1-3
v_call: TRBV6-1
clone_size: NA
cdr3_length: 16
d_call: NA
cdr3_nt: TGTGCCAGCAGTGGACAGAGGAGGGCTGCTGGAAACACCATATATTTT
cdr3_aa: CASSGQRRAAGNTIYF

j_call: TRBJ1-3
v_call: TRBV6-2/TRBV6-3
clone_size: NA
cdr3_length: 16
d_call: NA
cdr3_nt: TGTGCCAGCAGTTTAACGGGGCCGTTCTCTGGAAACACCATATATTTT
cdr3_aa: CASSLTGPFSGNTIYF

j_call: TRBJ1-1
v_call: TRBV6-5
clone_size: NA
cdr3_length: 15
d_call: NA
cdr3_nt: TGTGCCAGCAGTTACTTACAGGGCCGACGGACTGAAGCTTTCTTT
cdr3_aa: CASSYLQGRRTEAFF

j_call: TRBJ1-2
v_call: TRBV9
clone_size: NA
cdr3_length: 15
d_call: NA
cdr3_nt: TGTGCCAGCAGCGTAGCCGCGGCAGGGACGAGGGGCTACACCTTC
cdr3_aa: CASSVAAAGTRGYTF

j_call: TRBJ2-2
v_call: TRBV5-4
clone_size: NA
cdr3_length: 17
d_call: TRBD1
cdr3_nt: TGTGCCAGCAGCTTGGAAGGGACAGGGGGCCCCACCGGGGAGCTGTTTTTT
cdr3_aa: CASSLEGTGGPTGELFF

j_call: TRBJ2-7
v_call: TRBV2
clone_size: once
cdr3_length: 14
d_call: NA
cdr3_nt: TGTGCCAGCAAACTCCGGGACCCCGTCTACGAGCAGTACTTC
cdr3_aa: CASKLRDPVYEQYF

j_call: TRBJ2-7
v_call: TRBV7-9
clone_size: NA
cdr3_length: 14
d_call: NA
cdr3_nt: TGTGCCAGCAGCGGAGGGGGAGCCCTCTACGAGCAGTACTTC
cdr3_aa: CASSGGGALYEQYF

j_call: TRBJ1-6
v_call: TRBV4-3
clone_size: NA
cdr3_length: 15
d_call: NA
cdr3_nt: TGCGCCAGCAGCCAAGATCCCGGTGGTATTTCACCCCTCCACTTT
cdr3_aa: CASSQDPGGISPLHF

j_call: TRBJ2-7
v_call: TRBV2
clone_size: NA
cdr3_length: 16
d_call: NA
cdr3_nt: TGTGCCAGCAGTGTTTTGGGAGGGACAGGATCCTACGAGCAGTACTTC
cdr3_aa: CASSVLGGTGSYEQYF

j_call: TRBJ2-2
v_call: TRBV12-3/TRBV12-4
clone_size: NA
cdr3_length: 13
d_call: NA
cdr3_nt: TGTGCCAGCAGTTTTGGTAGCACCGGGGAGCTGTTTTTT
cdr3_aa: CASSFGSTGELFF

j_call: TRBJ2-2
v_call: TRBV2
clone_size: NA
cdr3_length: 16
d_call: TRBD2
cdr3_nt: TGTGCCAGCAGAAGAAGCGGGGGGGCTAGCACCGGGGAGCTGTTTTTT
cdr3_aa: CASRRSGGASTGELFF

j_call: TRBJ2-3
v_call: TRBV7-9
clone_size: NA
cdr3_length: 18
d_call: TRBD2
cdr3_nt: TGTGCCATCCTATGGGGCCGACTAGCGGGGGATCGCACAGATACGCAGTATTTT
cdr3_aa: CAILWGRLAGDRTDTQYF

j_call: TRBJ1-1
v_call: TRBV7-3
clone_size: NA
cdr3_length: 15
d_call: NA
cdr3_nt: TGTGCCAGCAGCTTAATGCCAGGCAGGCACACTGAAGCTTTCTTT
cdr3_aa: CASSLMPGRHTEAFF

j_call: TRBJ2-4
v_call: TRBV6-4
clone_size: NA
cdr3_length: 15
d_call: NA
cdr3_nt: TGTGCCAGCAGTGACTCGCACGGAGCCAAAAACATTCAGTACTTC
cdr3_aa: CASSDSHGAKNIQYF

j_call: TRBJ2-7
v_call: TRBV4-3
clone_size: NA
cdr3_length: 14
d_call: NA
cdr3_nt: TGCGCCAGCAGCCCTTACCAGGGATCCTACGAGCAGTACTTC
cdr3_aa: CASSPYQGSYEQYF

j_call: TRBJ1-2
v_call: TRBV30
clone_size: NA
cdr3_length: 15
d_call: NA
cdr3_nt: TGTGCCTGGAGTAAAGGGAGGGTCAGGGAATATGGCTACACCTTC
cdr3_aa: CAWSKGRVREYGYTF

j_call: TRBJ2-3
v_call: TRBV18
clone_size: NA
cdr3_length: 16
d_call: TRBD2
cdr3_nt: TGTGCCAGCTCACCGGGACTAGCGGGGCACACAGATACGCAGTATTTT
cdr3_aa: CASSPGLAGHTDTQYF

j_call: TRBJ2-1
v_call: TRBV11-2
clone_size: NA
cdr3_length: 16
d_call: NA
cdr3_nt: TGTGCCAGCAGCTTAGTCGGCAGGGACCTCTACAATGAGCAGTTCTTC
cdr3_aa: CASSLVGRDLYNEQFF